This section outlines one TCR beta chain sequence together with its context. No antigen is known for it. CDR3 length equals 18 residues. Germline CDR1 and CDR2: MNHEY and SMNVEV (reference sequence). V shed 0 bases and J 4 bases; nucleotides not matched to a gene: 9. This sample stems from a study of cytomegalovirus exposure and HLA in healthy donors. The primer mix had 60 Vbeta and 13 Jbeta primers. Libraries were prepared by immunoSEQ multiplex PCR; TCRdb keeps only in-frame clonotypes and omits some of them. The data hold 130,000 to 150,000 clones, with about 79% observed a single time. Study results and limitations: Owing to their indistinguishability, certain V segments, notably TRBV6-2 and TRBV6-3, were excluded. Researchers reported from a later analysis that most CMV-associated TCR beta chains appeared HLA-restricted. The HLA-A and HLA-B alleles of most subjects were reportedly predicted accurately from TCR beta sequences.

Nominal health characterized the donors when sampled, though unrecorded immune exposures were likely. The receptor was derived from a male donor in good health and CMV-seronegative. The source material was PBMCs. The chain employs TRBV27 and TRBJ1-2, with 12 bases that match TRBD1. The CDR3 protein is CASSLSGDRGQVGYGYTF. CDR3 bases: TGTGCCAGCAGTTTATCGGGGGACAGGGGGCAGGTTGGCTATGGCTACACCTTC.